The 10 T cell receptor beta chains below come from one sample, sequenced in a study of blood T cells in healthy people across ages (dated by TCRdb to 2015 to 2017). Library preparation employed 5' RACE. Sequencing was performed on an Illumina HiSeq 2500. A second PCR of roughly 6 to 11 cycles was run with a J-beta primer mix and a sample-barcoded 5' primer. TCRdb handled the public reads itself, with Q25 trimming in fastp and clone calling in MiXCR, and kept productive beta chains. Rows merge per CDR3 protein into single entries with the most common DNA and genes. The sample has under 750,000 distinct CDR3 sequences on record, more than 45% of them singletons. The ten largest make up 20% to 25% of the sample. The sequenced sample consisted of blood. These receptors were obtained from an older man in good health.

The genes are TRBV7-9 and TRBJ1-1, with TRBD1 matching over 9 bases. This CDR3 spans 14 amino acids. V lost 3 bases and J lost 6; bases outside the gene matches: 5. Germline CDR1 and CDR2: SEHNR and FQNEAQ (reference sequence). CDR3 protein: CASSFGQGSAEAFF. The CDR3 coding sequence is TGTGCCAGCAGCTTCGGACAGGGGTCAGCTGAAGCTTTCTTT. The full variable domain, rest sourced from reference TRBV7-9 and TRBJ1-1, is DTGVSQNPRHKITKRGQNVTFRCDPISEHNRLYWYRQTLGQGPEFLTYFQNEAQLEKSRLLSDRFSAERPKGSFSTLEIQRTEQGDSAMYLCASSFGQGSAEAFFGQGTRLTVV.

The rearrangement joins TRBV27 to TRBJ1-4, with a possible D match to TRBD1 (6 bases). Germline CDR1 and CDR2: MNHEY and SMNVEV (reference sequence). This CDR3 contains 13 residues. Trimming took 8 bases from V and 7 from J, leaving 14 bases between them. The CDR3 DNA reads TGTGCCAGCGGACGGGGGGCAGGTGAAAAACTGTTTTTT. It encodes CASGRGAGEKLFF.

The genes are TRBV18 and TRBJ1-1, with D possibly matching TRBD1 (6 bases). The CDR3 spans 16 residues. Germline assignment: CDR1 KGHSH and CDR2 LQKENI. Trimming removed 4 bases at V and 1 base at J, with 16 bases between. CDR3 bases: TGTGCCAGCTCACTCTCCCGGGGGCCCGAGAACACTGAAGCTTTCTTT. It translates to CASSLSRGPENTEAFF. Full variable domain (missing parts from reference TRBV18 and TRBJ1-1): NAGVMQNPRHLVRRRGQEARLRCSPMKGHSHVYWYRQLPEEGLKFMVYLQKENIIDESGMPKERFSAEFPKEGPSILRIQQVVRGDSAAYFCASSLSRGPENTEAFFGQGTRLTVV.

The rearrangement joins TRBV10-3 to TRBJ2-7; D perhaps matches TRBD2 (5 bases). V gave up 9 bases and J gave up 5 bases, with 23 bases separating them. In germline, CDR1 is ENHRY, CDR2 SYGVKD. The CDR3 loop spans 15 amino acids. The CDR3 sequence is CAISFTRGEEDEQYF. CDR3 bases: TGTGCCATTTCGTTTACCCGGGGAGAAGAGGACGAGCAGTACTTC.

This CDR3 reads CASSQEITGNEQFF. CDR3 coding DNA: TGCGCCAGCAGCCAAGAAATAACCGGGAATGAGCAGTTCTTC. The rearrangement links TRBV4-3 to TRBJ2-1; no clear D. CDR3 size: 14 residues. Per germline, CDR1 LGHNA and CDR2 YSLEER. V was shortened by 0 bases and J by 7 bases, with 10 bases between the two germline ends.

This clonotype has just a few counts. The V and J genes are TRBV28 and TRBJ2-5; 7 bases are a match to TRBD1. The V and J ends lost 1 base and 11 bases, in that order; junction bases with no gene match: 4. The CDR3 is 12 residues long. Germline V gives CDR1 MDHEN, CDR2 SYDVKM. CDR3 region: CASSLLKGQQYF. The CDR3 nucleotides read TGTGCCAGCAGTTTATTAAAGGGACAGCAGTACTTC.

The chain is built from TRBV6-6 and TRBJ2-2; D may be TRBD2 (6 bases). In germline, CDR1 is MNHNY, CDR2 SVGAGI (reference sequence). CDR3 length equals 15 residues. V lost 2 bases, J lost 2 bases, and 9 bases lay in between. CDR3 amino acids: CASSYAAGNTGELFF. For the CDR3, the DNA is TGTGCCAGCAGTTACGCAGCGGGCAACACCGGGGAGCTGTTTTTT.

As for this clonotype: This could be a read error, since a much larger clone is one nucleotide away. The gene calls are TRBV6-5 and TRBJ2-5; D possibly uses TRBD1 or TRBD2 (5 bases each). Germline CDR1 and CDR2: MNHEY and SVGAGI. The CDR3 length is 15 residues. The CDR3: CAGSAKSGLQETQYF. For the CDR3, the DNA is TGTGCCGGCAGCGCGAAATCGGGGCTACAAGAGACCCAGTACTTC.

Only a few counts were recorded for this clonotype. DNA of the CDR3: TGTGCCAGCAGTGCGGGACGGGTTAACTATGGCTACACCTTC. Translating it yields CASSAGRVNYGYTF. The gene calls are TRBV6-5 and TRBJ1-2; a possible D gene is TRBD1 (5 bases). This CDR3 is built from 14 residues. From germline, CDR1 is MNHEY and CDR2 SVGAGI. Between the trimmed V and J ends, which lost 5 bases and 1 base, there was a span of 11 bases.

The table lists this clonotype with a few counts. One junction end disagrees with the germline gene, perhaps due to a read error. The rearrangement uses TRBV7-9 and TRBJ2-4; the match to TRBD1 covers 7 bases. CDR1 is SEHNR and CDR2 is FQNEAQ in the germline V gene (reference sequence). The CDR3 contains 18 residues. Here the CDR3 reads CASSSSIGTVDFKNTQYF. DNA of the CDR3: TGTGCCAGCAGCTCGAGCATAGGGACAGTTGATTTCAAAAACACTCAGTACTTC.